The rows below give T cell receptor beta chains drawn from one sample of a study of blood T cell repertoires in COVID-19. Assay: immunoSEQ multiplex PCR; the TCRdb copy retains only in-frame clones and omits some. The profile covers about 25,000 clones, with over 75% appearing a single time and 7.5% to 8.5% taken by the ten largest. Sequencing input: peripheral blood. All receptors derive from a man in his forties or fifties with active COVID-19. The CDR3 runs from the conserved cysteine through the conserved F or W. D genes are given only for firm matches. Not every row has a clone size; where given, it reads once, few, many or a size class.

large | TRBJ1-4 | TRBV7-9 | . | CASSLRREDEKLFF | TGTGCCAGCAGCTTAAGACGGGAAGATGAAAAACTGTTTTTT
. | TRBJ1-3 | TRBV19 | TRBD1 | CAVQTGGARNTIYF | TGTGCCGTCCAAACAGGGGGCGCAAGGAACACCATATATTTT
. | TRBJ2-1 | TRBV19 | TRBD2 | CASSRREGLYNEQFF | TGTGCCAGTAGTCGCCGGGAGGGCCTCTACAATGAGCAGTTCTTC
. | TRBJ2-3 | TRBV20-1 | . | CSASDSSF | TGCAGTGCTAGTGATTCCTCTTTT
. | TRBJ1-5 | TRBV5-1 | . | CASSALGDTTGPQHF | TGCGCCAGCAGCGCCCTGGGGGACACCACGGGGCCCCAGCATTTT
. | TRBJ2-1 | TRBV6-5 | . | CASSQRGGAGNEQFF | TGTGCCAGCAGCCAGAGGGGGGGCGCTGGGAATGAGCAGTTCTTC
. | TRBJ1-3 | TRBV28 | TRBD1 | CASSQTGVKGNTIYF | TGTGCCAGCAGCCAGACAGGGGTAAAGGGAAACACCATATATTTT
. | TRBJ2-1 | TRBV4-1 | TRBD1 | CASSTRDRSSYNEQFF | TGCGCCAGCAGCACTAGGGACAGGAGCTCCTACAATGAGCAGTTCTTC
. | TRBJ2-1 | TRBV9 | TRBD2 | CASSATSGRLDEQFF | TGTGCCAGCAGCGCGACTAGCGGGAGGCTGGATGAGCAGTTCTTC
. | TRBJ2-7 | TRBV24-1 | . | CATSDNRARGEQYF | TGTGCCACCAGTGATAACAGGGCTAGGGGCGAGCAGTACTTC
. | TRBJ2-7 | TRBV21-1 | . | CASSKEGAEQYF | TGTGCCAGCAGCAAAGAAGGGGCCGAGCAGTACTTC
once | TRBJ1-1 | TRBV13 | TRBD1 | CASSFAAGTGAFQVAEAFF | TGTGCCAGCAGCTTCGCAGCCGGGACAGGGGCTTTTCAAGTCGCTGAAGCTTTCTTT
. | TRBJ2-3 | TRBV30 | TRBD1 | CAWEGQARTDTQYF | TGTGCCTGGGAGGGACAGGCCCGCACAGATACGCAGTATTTT
medium-sized | TRBJ2-7 | TRBV2 | . | CASSRPLAAYEQYF | TGTGCCAGCAGTCGCCCGCTTGCAGCCTACGAGCAGTACTTC
. | TRBJ1-1 | TRBV30 | . | CAWSAPLRGHQTRAFF | TGTGCCTGGAGTGCACCCCTCAGGGGACATCAGACGAGGGCTTTCTTT
. | TRBJ2-5 | TRBV15 | . | CATSSGQTYQETQYF | TGTGCCACCAGCTCGGGACAAACGTACCAAGAGACCCAGTACTTC
. | TRBJ1-1 | TRBV5-6 | . | CASSPTGREAFF | TGTGCCAGCAGCCCCACAGGGAGAGAAGCTTTCTTT
. | TRBJ2-7 | TRBV27 | . | CASSRDNDLVVYEQYF | TGTGCCAGCAGCCGGGACAATGACCTCGTAGTATACGAGCAGTACTTC
. | TRBJ2-7 | TRBV7-2 | TRBD1 | CASSLEAGGYEQYF | TGTGCCAGCAGCTTAGAGGCAGGGGGTTACGAGCAGTACTTC
. | TRBJ2-2 | TRBV6-5 | . | CASMPDNRGTGELFF | TGTGCCAGCATGCCTGACAACCGGGGGACCGGGGAGCTGTTTTTT
. | TRBJ1-4 | TRBV19 | . | CASSIYGQNEKLFF | TGTGCCAGTAGTATATATGGGCAGAATGAAAAACTGTTTTTT
. | TRBJ1-3 | TRBV7-9 | TRBD1 | CASSPGTAGNTIYF | TGTGCCAGCAGCCCTGGGACAGCTGGAAACACCATATATTTT
. | TRBJ2-7 | TRBV5-1 | . | CASSLDSTSYEQYF | TGCGCCAGCAGCTTGGATAGCACCTCCTACGAGCAGTACTTC
. | TRBJ2-4 | TRBV6-2/TRBV6-3 | TRBD1 | CASSVDRGDIQYF | TGTGCCAGCAGTGTAGACAGGGGAGACATTCAGTACTTC
. | TRBJ1-3 | TRBV28 | . | CASSLGLIDVSGNTIYF | TGTGCCAGCAGTTTAGGACTGATAGATGTCTCTGGAAACACCATATATTTT
. | TRBJ2-5 | TRBV27 | TRBD1 | CASSLRGLQETQYF | TGTGCCAGCAGTCTAAGGGGGCTTCAAGAGACCCAGTACTTC
. | TRBJ2-5 | TRBV7-2 | TRBD2 | CASSFMGGNQETQYF | TGTGCCAGCAGCTTTATGGGGGGGAACCAAGAGACCCAGTACTTC
few | TRBJ2-3 | TRBV19 | . | CASSSTSDSYTDTQYF | TGTGCCAGTAGTAGCACTTCGGACAGTTACACAGATACGCAGTATTTT
. | TRBJ1-5 | TRBV2 | TRBD1 | CASSHPGQGDFGNQPQHF | TGTGCCAGCAGTCACCCGGGACAGGGCGATTTTGGCAATCAGCCCCAGCATTTT
. | TRBJ1-2 | TRBV5-8 | . | CASSSDWVSNYGYTF | TGTGCCAGCAGTTCAGACTGGGTTTCTAACTATGGCTACACCTTC